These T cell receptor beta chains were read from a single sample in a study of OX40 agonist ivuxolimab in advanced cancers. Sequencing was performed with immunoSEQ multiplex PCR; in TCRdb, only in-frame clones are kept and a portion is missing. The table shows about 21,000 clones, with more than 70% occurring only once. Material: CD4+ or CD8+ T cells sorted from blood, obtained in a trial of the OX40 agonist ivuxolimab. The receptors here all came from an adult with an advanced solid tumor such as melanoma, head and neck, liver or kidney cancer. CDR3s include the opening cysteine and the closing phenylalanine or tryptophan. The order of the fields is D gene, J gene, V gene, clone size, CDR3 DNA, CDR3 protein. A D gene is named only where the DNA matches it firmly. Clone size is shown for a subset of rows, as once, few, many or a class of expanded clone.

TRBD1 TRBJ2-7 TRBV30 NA TGTGCCTGGAGCCTATTAAGACAGGGAGACGAGCAGTACTTC CAWSLLRQGDEQYF
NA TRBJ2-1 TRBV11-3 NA TGTGCCAGCAGCCTGGGGGACAATGAGCAGTTCTTC CASSLGDNEQFF
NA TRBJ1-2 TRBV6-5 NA TGTGCCAGCAGTTGGACGGGGGGGCCCATTGGCTACACCTTC CASSWTGGPIGYTF
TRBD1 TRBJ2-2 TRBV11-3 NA TGTGCCAGCAGCTGGACAGGTGCGAACACCGGGGAGCTGTTTTTT CASSWTGANTGELFF
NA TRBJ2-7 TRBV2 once TGTGCCAGCACATCCTACCGGACGAACTACGAGCAGTACTTC CASTSYRTNYEQYF
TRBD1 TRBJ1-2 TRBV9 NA TGTGCCAGCAGCGCCACAGGGGCTCCAACTATCTTC CASSATGAPTIF
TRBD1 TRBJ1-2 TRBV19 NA TGTGCCAGTAGGACAGGGACAGGGATAGTATCCTATGGCTACACCTTC CASRTGTGIVSYGYTF
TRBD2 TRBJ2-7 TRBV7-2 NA TGTGCCAGCAGCTTAGGGGTCCTAGCGGGGACCTACGAGCAGTACTTC CASSLGVLAGTYEQYF
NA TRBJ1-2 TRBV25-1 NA TGTGCCAGCAGCCCCACTCGGGACCATCGGTACGATGGCTACACCTTC CASSPTRDHRYDGYTF
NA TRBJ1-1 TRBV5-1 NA TGCGCCAGCAGCACCTCGGACAGTAACACTGAAGCTTTCTTT CASSTSDSNTEAFF
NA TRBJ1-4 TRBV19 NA TGTGCCAGTAGACTGGACAGCCGAAATGAAAAACTGTTTTTT CASRLDSRNEKLFF
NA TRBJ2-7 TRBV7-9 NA TGTGCCAGCAGCTTAGGAAAGGCGTACGAGCAGTACTTC CASSLGKAYEQYF
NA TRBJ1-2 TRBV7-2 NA TGTGCCAGCAGCTTAACCCCCGCCACGGTCCTTCTTCATTATGGCTACACCTTC CASSLTPATVLLHYGYTF
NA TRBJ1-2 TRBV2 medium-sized TGTGCCAGCACCCTAAATGGGGTATCGGGCTATGGCTACACCTTC CASTLNGVSGYGYTF
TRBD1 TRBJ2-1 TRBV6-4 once TGTGCCAGCAGAAAGACAGGGGATCCTACTTACAATGAGCAGTTCTTC CASRKTGDPTYNEQFF
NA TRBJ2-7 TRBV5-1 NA TGCGCCAGCAGGGCGGGTGCAACCTACGAGCAGTACTTC CASRAGATYEQYF
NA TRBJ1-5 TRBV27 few TGTGCCAGCAGTTTATGGGGGAATCAGCCCCAGCATTTT CASSLWGNQPQHF
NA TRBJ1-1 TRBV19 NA TGTGCCAGTAGTATAGCGACAGTGAAGATGAACACTGAAGCTTTCTTT CASSIATVKMNTEAFF
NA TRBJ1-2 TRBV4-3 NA TGCGCCAGCAGCCAAGAGACCCAAATGGCTAACTATGGCTACACCTTC CASSQETQMANYGYTF
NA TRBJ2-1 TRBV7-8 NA TGTGCCAGCAGCTTGGGCGGACAGACCTACAATGAGCAGTTCTTC CASSLGGQTYNEQFF
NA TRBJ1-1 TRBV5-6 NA TGTGCCAGCAGCTTGGCGGCAGGGAGGAAAGCTTTCTTT CASSLAAGRKAFF
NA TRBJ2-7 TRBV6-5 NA TGTGCCAGCAGTTTCCTGGACAGCTCTTTCATTGAGCAGTACTTC CASSFLDSSFIEQYF
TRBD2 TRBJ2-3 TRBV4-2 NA TGTGCCAGCAGCCAAGACCTTGGCGGGGGAGGCACAGATACGCAGTATTTT CASSQDLGGGGTDTQYF
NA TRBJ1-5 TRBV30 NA TGTGCCTGGAGTGTGGGCTCGGGGGTGCTGAGGGCCCAGCATTTT CAWSVGSGVLRAQHF
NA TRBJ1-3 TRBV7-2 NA TGTGCCAGCAGCCCTGTCCCTGTTCCCACCATATATTTT CASSPVPVPTIYF
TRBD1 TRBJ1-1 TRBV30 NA TGTGCCTGGGGGGACAGGGTGGCTGAAGCTTTCTTT CAWGDRVAEAFF
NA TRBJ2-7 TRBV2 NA TGTGCCAACCGCCGGGACTCCAACTCCTACGAGCAGTACTTC CANRRDSNSYEQYF
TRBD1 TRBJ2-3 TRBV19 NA TGTGCCAGTAGTATAGGGACAGGGGGCACAGATACGCAGTATTTT CASSIGTGGTDTQYF
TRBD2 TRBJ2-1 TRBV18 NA TGTGCCAGCTCTGTCACGGGGGGGGACAATGAGCAGTTCTTC CASSVTGGDNEQFF
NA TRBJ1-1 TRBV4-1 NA TGCGCCAGCAGCCAAGGAGGAGTAACTGAAGCTTTCTTT CASSQGGVTEAFF
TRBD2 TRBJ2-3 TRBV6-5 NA TGTGCCAGCAGCTTAAGCGGGGGTCTCACAGATACGCAGTATTTT CASSLSGGLTDTQYF
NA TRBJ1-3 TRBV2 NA TGTGCCAGCAGTGTCCGGCAGGGAGGAAACACCATATATTTT CASSVRQGGNTIYF
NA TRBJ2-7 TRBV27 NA TGTGCCAGCAGTTTATCAAGGGGATCCTACGAGCAGTACTTC CASSLSRGSYEQYF
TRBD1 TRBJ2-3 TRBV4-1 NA TGCGCCAGCAGCCAAGCCGGGACAGGGTGGGAAGATACGCAGTATTTT CASSQAGTGWEDTQYF
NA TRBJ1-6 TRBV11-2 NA TGTGCCAGCAGCTTAGGAGGGGAATCACCCCTCCACTTT CASSLGGESPLHF
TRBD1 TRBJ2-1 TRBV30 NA TGTGCCTGGAGACTTCGGGACAGGGGGCTCAATGAGCAGTTCTTC CAWRLRDRGLNEQFF
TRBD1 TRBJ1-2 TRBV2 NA TGTGCCAGCAGTGAAGTCGTGACAGGGGGAAGTGGCTACACCTTC CASSEVVTGGSGYTF
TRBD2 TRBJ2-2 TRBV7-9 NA TGTGCCAGCAGCTCCGGGACTAGCCCCAGGGGGGAGCTGTTTTTT CASSSGTSPRGELFF
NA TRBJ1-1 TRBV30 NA TGTGCCTGGGCGCCGGACACCTTAAACACTGAAGCTTTCTTT CAWAPDTLNTEAFF
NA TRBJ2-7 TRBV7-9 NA TGTGCCAGCAGCTTAGACGGGTTGTGGGAGCAGTACTTC CASSLDGLWEQYF
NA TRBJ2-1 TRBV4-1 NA TGCGCCAGCAGCCACCAGGGGAGCGGCCTAGGGAATGAGCAGTTCTTC CASSHQGSGLGNEQFF
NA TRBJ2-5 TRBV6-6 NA TGCGCCACCGCAATGACGGGGCTAAAAGAGACCCAGTACTTC CATAMTGLKETQYF
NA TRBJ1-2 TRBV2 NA TGTGCCAGCAGTGAATATAGGAAGAACTATGGCTACACCTTC CASSEYRKNYGYTF
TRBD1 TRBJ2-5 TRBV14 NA TGTGCCAGCAGCCAAGCCCGGACAGGGGTGGAGACCCAGTACTTC CASSQARTGVETQYF
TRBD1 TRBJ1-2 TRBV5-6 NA TGTGCCAGCAGCTATACCGGGACAGGGAACTATGGCTACACCTTC CASSYTGTGNYGYTF
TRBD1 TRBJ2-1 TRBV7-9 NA TGTGCCAGCAGCGACCGGGACAGGTCCTACAATGAGCAGTTCTTC CASSDRDRSYNEQFF
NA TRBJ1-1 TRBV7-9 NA TGTGTCAGCAGCGCCACAGAGGGATTGGAAGCTTTCTTT CVSSATEGLEAFF
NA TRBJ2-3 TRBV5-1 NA TGCGCCAGCAGCCCGGGGACTGACCTGATCACAGATACGCAGTATTTT CASSPGTDLITDTQYF
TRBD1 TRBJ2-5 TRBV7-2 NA TGTGCCAGCAGCAGCGACAGGGGAGAACAAGAGACCCAGTACTTC CASSSDRGEQETQYF
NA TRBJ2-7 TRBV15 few TGTGCCACCAGCAGAGAACAGGCCGAGGCCTACGAGCAGTACTTC CATSREQAEAYEQYF
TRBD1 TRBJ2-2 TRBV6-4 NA TGTGCCAGCAGTGCAGGGACAGGGAACACCGGGGAGCTGTTTTTT CASSAGTGNTGELFF
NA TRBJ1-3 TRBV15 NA TGTGCCACCAGAGGGGGAAGGATCTCTGGAAACACCATATATTTT CATRGGRISGNTIYF
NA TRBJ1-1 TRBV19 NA TGTGCCAGTAGTATAGGAGGGGCTGGTGGTGAAGCTTTCTTT CASSIGGAGGEAFF
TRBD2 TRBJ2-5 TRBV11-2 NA TGTGCCAGCAGCTTAGGGGGGGGGCAAGAGACCCAGTACTTC CASSLGGGQETQYF
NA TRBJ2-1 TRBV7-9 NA TGTGCCAGCAGCTTAGCTACAGACTCCTACAATGAGCAGTTCTTC CASSLATDSYNEQFF
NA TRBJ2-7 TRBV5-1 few TGCGCCAGCAGTTACAGGGCCTTCGCCTACGAGCAGTACTTC CASSYRAFAYEQYF
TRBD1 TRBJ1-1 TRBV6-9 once TGTGCCAGCAGTTACCACAGGGGGCGGAACACTGAAGCTTTCTTT CASSYHRGRNTEAFF
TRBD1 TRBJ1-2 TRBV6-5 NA TGTGCCAGCAGTTTCCTTCCACAGGGGAGCTATGGCTACACCTTC CASSFLPQGSYGYTF
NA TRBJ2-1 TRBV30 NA TGTGCCTGGAGTTTCTGGGGTGCGACCTACAATGAGCAGTTCTTC CAWSFWGATYNEQFF
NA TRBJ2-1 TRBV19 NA TGTGCCAGTAGTACAGGGGGGGAGGTCCCCTACAATGAGCAGTTCTTC CASSTGGEVPYNEQFF